A single sample gave rise to the 21 T cell receptor beta chains below, sequenced in a study of cytomegalovirus exposure and HLA in healthy donors. This PCR relied on a set of 60 Vbeta primers and 13 Jbeta primers. Method: immunoSEQ multiplex PCR; TCRdb's copy keeps in-frame clones and lacks some. This sample has roughly 150,000 clones, with around three quarters found just once. What was sequenced was PBMCs. The source is a woman aged 40 to 49 in good health and CMV-seronegative.

This clone was recorded once. This sequence joins TRBV29-1 and TRBJ2-5; 8 nucleotides align to TRBD1. Germline lookup yields CDR1 SQVTM and CDR2 ANQGSEA. This CDR3 has 16 residues. V was pared by 3 bases and J by 0 bases, with 9 bases of the junction left unmatched. CDR3 loop: CSVDHWGQANQETQYF. CDR3 DNA sequence: TGCAGCGTTGATCATTGGGGACAGGCCAACCAAGAGACCCAGTACTTC.

The gene calls are TRBV27 and TRBJ1-2, with a weak D call TRBD1 (5 bases). This CDR3 region has 16 residues. Germline V lookup: CDR1 MNHEY, CDR2 SMNVEV (reference sequence). The V end lost 0 bases, the J end lost 4 bases, and 15 bases lay between the germline ends. The CDR3 nucleotides are TGTGCCAGCAGTTTATCGATGGGGGAGGGCTTCTATGGCTACACCTTC. This codes for CASSLSMGEGFYGYTF.

The V call is TRBV7-9, the J call TRBJ2-1; possibly TRBD1 for D (6 bases). CDR3 size: 14 residues. The germline CDR1 and CDR2 sequences are SEHNR and FQNEAQ (reference sequence). Trimming removed 5 bases from V and 8 bases from J, with 16 bases in between. The CDR3 reads CASSASRGLHEQFF. As DNA, the CDR3 is TGTGCCAGCAGCGCTTCCAGGGGCCTCCATGAGCAGTTCTTC.

V and J are TRBV6-6 and TRBJ2-5; D gene ambiguous. V lost 0 bases and J lost 5, with 13 bases in between. Per germline, CDR1 MNHNY and CDR2 SVGAGI (reference sequence). The CDR3 length is 15 residues. The DNA of the CDR3 is TGTGCCAGCAGTTACTCGGTCGCTTCGGTGGAGACCCAGTACTTC. It is translated as CASSYSVASVETQYF.

CDR3 coding DNA: TGCGCCAGCAGCTTGGAAGCTAGCGGGAGCACAGGGAATGAGCAGTTCTTC. Amino acids: CASSLEASGSTGNEQFF. The rearrangement uses TRBV5-1 and TRBJ2-1; the match to TRBD2 covers 10 bases. V gave up 0 bases and J gave up 7 bases; unmatched junction bases: 10. This CDR3 contains 17 residues. CDR1 SGHRS and CDR2 YFSETQ come from the germline V gene.

The chain combines TRBV5-1 with TRBJ2-1; 12 bases align to TRBD1. The CDR3 loop spans 17 amino acids. The V and J ends lost 0 bases and 8 bases, in that order; junction bases with no gene match: 9. Germline loops: CDR1 SGHRS, CDR2 YFSETQ. DNA for the CDR3: TGCGCCAGCAGCTTGGTAATGGCGGGACAGGGGGCGGATGAGCAGTTCTTC. It codes for CASSLVMAGQGADEQFF.

This clone was detected only a few times. The chain carries TRBV15 and TRBJ2-2; TRBD2 aligns across 8 bases. Trimming removed 4 bases from V and 1 base from J; junction bases left unmatched: 5. CDR3 length: 16 amino acids. Germline V gene lookup returns CDR1 LNHNV and CDR2 YYDKDF (reference sequence). CDR3 DNA sequence: TGTGCCACCAGCACATACAGCGGGGGGAACACCGGGGAGCTGTTTTTT. It is translated as CATSTYSGGNTGELFF.

The chain recombines TRBV5-6 with TRBJ2-5; D is uncertain. V was cut by 3 bases and J by 2 bases, with 11 bases left in between. The germline CDR1 and CDR2 sequences are SGHDT and YYEEEE. This CDR3 contains 14 residues. For the CDR3, the DNA is TGTGCCAGCAGCTCTTGGGCTGAACAAGAGACCCAGTACTTC. It codes for CASSSWAEQETQYF.

V and J are TRBV28 and TRBJ1-3, with a weak D call TRBD1 (5 bases). Germline V gives CDR1 MDHEN, CDR2 SYDVKM. The CDR3 loop spans 15 amino acids. V was trimmed by 5 bases and J by 0 bases, leaving 11 bases between them. The CDR3 here is CASSGRRGSGNTIYF. The CDR3 DNA reads TGTGCCAGCAGTGGCCGAAGGGGCTCTGGAAACACCATATATTTT.

The chain carries TRBV5-4 and TRBJ2-1, with 11 bases aligning to TRBD2. CDR1 SGHNT and CDR2 YYREEE come from the germline V gene (reference sequence). CDR3 length equals 15 residues. V was pared by 6 bases and J by 6 bases, with 8 bases of the junction left unmatched. Written as DNA, the CDR3 is TGTGCCAGCAACCCAAAACTAGCGGGAGTCAATGAGCAGTTCTTC. The encoded protein is CASNPKLAGVNEQFF.

The rearrangement uses TRBV5-6 and TRBJ2-7, with TRBD1 matching 10 bases. V was pared by 4 bases and J by 1 base, with 5 bases of the junction left unmatched. Germline lookup yields CDR1 SGHDT and CDR2 YYEEEE. This CDR3 spans 15 amino acids. CDR3 sequence: CASSLGTGVSYEQYF. The DNA for the CDR3 is TGTGCCAGCAGCCTGGGGACAGGGGTATCCTACGAGCAGTACTTC.

The chain recombines TRBV5-4 with TRBJ2-5; 7 bases line up with TRBD2. Germline trimming cut 6 bases from V and 5 bases from J; bases unmatched to any gene: 7. There are 13 residues in the CDR3. CDR1 is SGHNT and CDR2 is YYREEE in the germline V gene (reference sequence). The CDR3: CASTREPKETQYF. Here the CDR3 DNA reads TGTGCCAGCACGCGGGAGCCGAAGGAGACCCAGTACTTC.

This clone has more than one count but fewer than ten. V is TRBV9 and J is TRBJ2-1, with D hard to call. CDR1 SGDLS and CDR2 YYNGEE come from the germline V gene. Trimming took 3 bases from V and 9 from J, leaving 16 bases between them. The CDR3 is 14 amino acids. This CDR3 is CASSANDLGGEQFF. The CDR3 DNA reads TGTGCCAGCAGCGCAAACGACTTAGGTGGTGAGCAGTTCTTC.

V usage is TRBV6-1 and J usage is TRBJ2-6, with 8 bases fitting TRBD1. V was pared by 6 bases and J by 3 bases, with 4 bases of the junction left unmatched. Germline V gives CDR1 MNHNS, CDR2 SASEGT. The CDR3 spans 15 residues. The chain's CDR3 is CASRGRGLGANVLTF. The CDR3 region has the DNA TGTGCCAGCAGGGGCAGGGGGCTTGGGGCCAACGTCCTGACTTTC.

In the case of this clone: The junction shows a germline mismatch at one end, possibly a read error. V and J are TRBV5-1 and TRBJ2-3, with 9 nucleotides matching TRBD2. CDR3 length: 16 amino acids. Germline loops: CDR1 SGHRS, CDR2 YFSETQ. CDR3 residues: CASSTASGKGTDTRYF. In DNA, the CDR3 is TGCGCCAGCAGCACTGCTAGCGGGAAAGGCACAGATACGCGGTATTTT.

V is TRBV7-6 and J is TRBJ2-1; D is ambiguous. The CDR3 extends over 12 amino acids. Trimming took 5 bases from V and 7 from J, leaving 9 bases between them. Germline values: CDR1 SGHVS, CDR2 FNYEAQ. The CDR3 sequence is CASSINENEQFF. The CDR3 DNA is TGTGCCAGCAGCATAAACGAGAATGAGCAGTTCTTC.

This clone was detected only a few times. The chain recombines TRBV14 with TRBJ1-2, with 7 bases identical to TRBD1. CDR1 SGHDN and CDR2 FVKESK come from the germline V gene. The CDR3 consists of 16 residues. Trimming took 0 bases from V and 3 from J; bases not matched to a gene: 7. The CDR3 sequence: CASSQDNEGADYGYTF. The DNA for the CDR3 is TGTGCCAGCAGCCAAGATAACGAGGGGGCAGACTATGGCTACACCTTC.

The J gene is TRBJ1-1, the V gene TRBV19; tentatively, D is TRBD1 (6 bases). The CDR3 extends over 15 amino acids. Per the germline V gene, CDR1 is LNHDA and CDR2 is SQIVND (reference sequence). Trimming removed 7 bases from V and 0 bases from J, with 15 bases in between. CDR3 in amino acids: CASMEGGHMNTEAFF. CDR3 in DNA: TGTGCCAGTATGGAAGGGGGTCATATGAACACTGAAGCTTTCTTT.

The rearrangement links TRBV7-6 to TRBJ2-7; tentatively, D is TRBD1 (5 bases). The CDR3 contains 14 residues. Trimming removed 1 base from V and 6 bases from J, with 13 bases in between. Germline CDR1 and CDR2: SGHVS and FNYEAQ. This CDR3 reads CASSLVVSTGEQYF. The CDR3 nucleotides are TGTGCCAGCAGCTTAGTTGTGAGCACAGGCGAGCAGTACTTC.

The chain has TRBV7-9 and TRBJ2-2; weak D call: TRBD1 (5 bases). This CDR3 is built from 14 residues. Trimming removed 2 bases from V and 5 bases from J, with 9 bases in between. From germline, CDR1 is SEHNR and CDR2 FQNEAQ (reference sequence). CDR3 loop: CASSLLGATGELFF. The CDR3 bases are TGTGCCAGCAGCTTACTTGGGGCGACCGGGGAGCTGTTTTTT.

This chain links TRBV5-4 with TRBJ2-1; D not resolved. The CDR3 has 14 residues. Per germline, CDR1 SGHNT and CDR2 YYREEE (reference sequence). Trimming left V 0 bases short and J 8 bases short, with 12 bases between. CDR3 protein: CASSLEASRDEQFF. The CDR3 DNA reads as TGTGCCAGCAGCTTGGAGGCTAGTCGGGATGAGCAGTTCTTC.